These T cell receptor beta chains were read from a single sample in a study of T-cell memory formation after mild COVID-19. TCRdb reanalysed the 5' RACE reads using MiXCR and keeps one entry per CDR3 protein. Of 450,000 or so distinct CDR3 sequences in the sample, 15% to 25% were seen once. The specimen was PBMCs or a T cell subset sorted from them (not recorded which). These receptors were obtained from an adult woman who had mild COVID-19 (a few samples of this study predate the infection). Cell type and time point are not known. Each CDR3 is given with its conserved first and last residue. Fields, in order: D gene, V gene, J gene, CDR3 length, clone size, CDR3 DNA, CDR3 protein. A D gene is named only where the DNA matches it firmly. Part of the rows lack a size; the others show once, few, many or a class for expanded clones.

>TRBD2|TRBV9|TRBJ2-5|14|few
TGTGCCAGCAGCGTAGCTAGCGGACAAGAGACCCAGTACTTC
CASSVASGQETQYF
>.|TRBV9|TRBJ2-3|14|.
TGTGCCAGCAGCGCCCAGTGGGGATCAGATACGCAGTATTTT
CASSAQWGSDTQYF
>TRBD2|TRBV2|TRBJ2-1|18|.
TGTGCCAGCAGTGGGGGACTAGCGGTCCCCAGCTCCTACAATGAGCAGTTCTTC
CASSGGLAVPSSYNEQFF
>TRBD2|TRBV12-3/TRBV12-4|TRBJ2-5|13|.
TGTGCCAGCAGTTGGACTAGAAGAGAGACCCAGTACTTC
CASSWTRRETQYF
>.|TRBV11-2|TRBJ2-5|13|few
TGTGCCAGCAGCTTAGTTCCCGGAGAGACCCAGTACTTC
CASSLVPGETQYF
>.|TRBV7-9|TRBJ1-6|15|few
TGTGCCAGCAGCCGCGGTGGAGAGAGAGATTCACCCCTCCACTTT
CASSRGGERDSPLHF
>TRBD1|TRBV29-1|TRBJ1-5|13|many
TGCAGCGTCCAGACAGGGGGGAATCAGCCCCAGCATTTT
CSVQTGGNQPQHF
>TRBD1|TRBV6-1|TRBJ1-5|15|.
TGTGCCAGCAGGGGACAGGGTACTAGCAATCAGCCCCAGCATTTT
CASRGQGTSNQPQHF
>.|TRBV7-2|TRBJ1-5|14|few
TGTGCCAGCAGCCTCGACAGTGGGGGTCAGCCCCAGCATTTT
CASSLDSGGQPQHF
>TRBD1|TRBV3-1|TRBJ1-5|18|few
TGTGCCAGCAGCCCCAGACCCTGGACAGGGGAAAAGGATCAGCCCCAGCATTTT
CASSPRPWTGEKDQPQHF
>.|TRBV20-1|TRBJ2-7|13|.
TGCAGTGCTAGAGTAAGGGTTATAGGCGAGCAGTACTTC
CSARVRVIGEQYF
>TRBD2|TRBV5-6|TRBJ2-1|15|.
TGTGCCAGCAGCCTCTGGACTAGCCCTAGGAATGAGCAGTTCTTC
CASSLWTSPRNEQFF
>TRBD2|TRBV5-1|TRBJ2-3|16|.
TGCGCCAGCAGCATCAGGACTAGCGGACACACAGATACGCAGTATTTT
CASSIRTSGHTDTQYF
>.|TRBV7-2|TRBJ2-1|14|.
TGTGCCAGCAGCTTACCCGCCTCCAGAGGAATCTTTTTCTTC
CASSLPASRGIFFF
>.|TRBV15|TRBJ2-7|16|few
TGTGCCACCAGCAGAGAAGCCCAAACAGGTTCCTACGAGCAGTACTTC
CATSREAQTGSYEQYF
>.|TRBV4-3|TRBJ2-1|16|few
TGCGCCAGCAGCCAAGATCAGGACAGCACCTACAATGAGCAGTTCTTC
CASSQDQDSTYNEQFF
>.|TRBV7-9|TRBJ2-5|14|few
TGTGCCAGCAGAGCCGGACAGTACCAAGAGACCCAGTACTTC
CASRAGQYQETQYF
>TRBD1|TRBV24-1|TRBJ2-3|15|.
TGTGCCACCAGTGTAGGGTCAGGGGGCCCAGATACGCAGTATTTT
CATSVGSGGPDTQYF
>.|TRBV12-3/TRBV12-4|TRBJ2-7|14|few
TGTGCCAGCAGCCCATTGACGGACCGGCACGAGCAGTACTTC
CASSPLTDRHEQYF
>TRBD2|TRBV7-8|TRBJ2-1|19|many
TGTGCCAGCAGCTTAGCGTTGGCTAGCGGGATCGTAAATTACAATGAGCAGTTCTTC
CASSLALASGIVNYNEQFF
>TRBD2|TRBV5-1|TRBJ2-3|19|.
TGCGCCAGCGCATGGGCGGGACTAGCGGAAAGCACTAGCACAGATACGCAGTATTTT
CASAWAGLAESTSTDTQYF
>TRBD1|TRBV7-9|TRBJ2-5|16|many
TGTGCCAGCAGCCCACAAATGGACAGGGTTGGAGAGACCCAGTACTTC
CASSPQMDRVGETQYF
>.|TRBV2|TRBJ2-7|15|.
TGTGCCAGCACGCTTGGGGTTTTGAGGGGGGATGTGCAGTACTTC
CASTLGVLRGDVQYF
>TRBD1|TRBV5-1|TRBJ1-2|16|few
TGCGCCAGCAGCAGGGCCCCCGCGGGACAGGGATATGGCTACACCTTC
CASSRAPAGQGYGYTF
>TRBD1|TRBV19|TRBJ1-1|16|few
TGTGCCAGTAGTTGGGGACAGGGGGCTCCCTCGTCAGAAGCTTTCTTT
CASSWGQGAPSSEAFF
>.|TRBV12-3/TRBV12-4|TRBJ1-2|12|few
TGTGCCAGCAGTCCCGGGATCTATGGCTACACCTTC
CASSPGIYGYTF
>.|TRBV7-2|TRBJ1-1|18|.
TGTGCCAGCAGCTTCATACCAAAATGGCGATCCGGGAACACTGAAGCTTTCTTT
CASSFIPKWRSGNTEAFF
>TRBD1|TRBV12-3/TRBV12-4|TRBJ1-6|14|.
TGTGCCAGCAGTCGGGACAGGGGACTTTCACCCCTCCACTTT
CASSRDRGLSPLHF
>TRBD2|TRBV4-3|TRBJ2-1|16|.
TGCGCCAGCAGCCAAGAAGGGACTAGCGGGCACAATGAGCAGTTCTTC
CASSQEGTSGHNEQFF
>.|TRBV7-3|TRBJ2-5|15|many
TGTGCCAGCAGCTTAAAGGGGCGGGACGGAGAGACCCAGTACTTC
CASSLKGRDGETQYF
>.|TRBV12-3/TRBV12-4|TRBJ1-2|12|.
TGTGCCAGCACTCGGGGGCGGGAAGGCTACACCTTC
CASTRGREGYTF
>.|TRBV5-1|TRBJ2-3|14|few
TGCGCCAGCAGCTGGGGTGAGAACACAGATACGCAGTATTTT
CASSWGENTDTQYF
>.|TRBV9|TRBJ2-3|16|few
TGTGCCAGCAGCGTGGGGGCTAGCGGAAACACAGATACGCAGTATTTT
CASSVGASGNTDTQYF
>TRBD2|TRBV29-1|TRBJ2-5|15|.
TGCAGCGTTTTCAAGCCAGCGGGAGGAACGGAGACCCAGTACTTC
CSVFKPAGGTETQYF
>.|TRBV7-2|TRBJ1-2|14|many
TGTGCCAGCAGCTTGTACATATCTAACTATGGCTACACCTTC
CASSLYISNYGYTF
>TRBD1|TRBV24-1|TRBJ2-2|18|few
TGTGCCACCAGTGACCCCCCCAGACAGGGATCGAACACCGGGGAGCTGTTTTTT
CATSDPPRQGSNTGELFF
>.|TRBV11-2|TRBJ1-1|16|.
TGTGCCAGCAGCTTAGGCGGGTCAGGCGCTTACTCTGAAGCTTTCTTT
CASSLGGSGAYSEAFF
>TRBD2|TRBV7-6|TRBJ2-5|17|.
TGTGCCAGCAGCCCCGGACTAGCGGGAGGGATTAGCGAGACCCAGTACTTC
CASSPGLAGGISETQYF
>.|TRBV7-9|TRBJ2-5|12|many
TGTGCCAGCAGTTCAGGCGGGGAGACCCAGTACTTC
CASSSGGETQYF
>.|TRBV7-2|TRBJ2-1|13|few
TGTGCCAGCAGCCCAGGACGGCACAATGAGCAGTTCTTC
CASSPGRHNEQFF
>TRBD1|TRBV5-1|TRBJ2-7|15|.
TGCGCCAGCAGCTCGGGACAGCCAGGAACGGGCGAGCAGTACTTC
CASSSGQPGTGEQYF
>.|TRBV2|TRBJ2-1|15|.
TGTGCCAGCAGTGAAGATCGGAGCTCCTACAATGAGCAGTTCTTC
CASSEDRSSYNEQFF
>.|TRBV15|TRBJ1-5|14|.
TGTGCCACCAGCAGAGGACAGAGCAATCAGCCCCAGCATTTT
CATSRGQSNQPQHF
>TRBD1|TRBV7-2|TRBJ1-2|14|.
TGTGCCAGCAGCTTCTACGACAGGGCGGATGGCTACACCTTC
CASSFYDRADGYTF
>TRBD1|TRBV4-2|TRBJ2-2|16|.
TGTGCCAGCAGCCAAGATGGCCCAGGGGGTACCGGGGAGCTGTTTTTT
CASSQDGPGGTGELFF
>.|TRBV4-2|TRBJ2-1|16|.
TGTGCCAGCAGCCAAGACGGGTGGGGTTCCTACAATGAGCAGTTCTTC
CASSQDGWGSYNEQFF
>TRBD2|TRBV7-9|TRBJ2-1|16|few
TGTGCCAGCAGCCCTACTAGCGGGAAAGGTTACGATGAGCAGTTCTTC
CASSPTSGKGYDEQFF
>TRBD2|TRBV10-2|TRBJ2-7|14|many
TGCGCCAGCAGTGCCATAGCGGGAGGTGGGGAGCAGTACTTC
CASSAIAGGGEQYF
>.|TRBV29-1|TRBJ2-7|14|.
TGCAGCGTTAAAAAAACGGCCCTTGCAGCCGAGCAGTACTTC
CSVKKTALAAEQYF
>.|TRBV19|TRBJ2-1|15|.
TGTGCCAGTAGTATATGGTCAGGGGCGGGCAATGAGCAGTTCTTC
CASSIWSGAGNEQFF
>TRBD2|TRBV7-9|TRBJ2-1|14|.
TGTGCCAGCACCAACAGCGGGAGTCCGAATGAGCAGTTCTTC
CASTNSGSPNEQFF
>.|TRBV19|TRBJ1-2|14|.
TGTGCCAGTAGTTGGAGCGGAGGTGACTATGGCTACACCTTC
CASSWSGGDYGYTF